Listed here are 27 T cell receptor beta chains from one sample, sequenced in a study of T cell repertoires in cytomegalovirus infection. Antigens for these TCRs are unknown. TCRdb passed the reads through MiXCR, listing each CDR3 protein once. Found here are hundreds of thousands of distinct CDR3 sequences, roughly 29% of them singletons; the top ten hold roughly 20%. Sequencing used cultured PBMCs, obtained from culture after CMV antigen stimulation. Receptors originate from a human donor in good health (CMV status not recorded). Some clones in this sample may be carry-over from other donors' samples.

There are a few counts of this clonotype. In DNA, the CDR3 is TGTGCCAGCAGTTTCTATCGGGACAGGGGAGGTCAGCCCCAGCATTTT. Protein product: CASSFYRDRGGQPQHF. This chain joins TRBV12-3 or TRBV12-4 and TRBJ1-5, with TRBD1 identical over 10 bases. CDR3 length equals 16 residues. Losses at the gene ends were 3 bases for V and 6 bases for J; bases not matched to a gene: 8.

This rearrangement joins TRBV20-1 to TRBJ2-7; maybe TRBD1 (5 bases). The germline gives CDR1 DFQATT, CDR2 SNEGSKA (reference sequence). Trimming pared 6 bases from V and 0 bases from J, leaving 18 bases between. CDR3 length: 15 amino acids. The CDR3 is CSAKTQGLPSYEQYF. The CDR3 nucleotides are TGCAGTGCCAAAACTCAGGGTCTTCCCTCCTACGAGCAGTACTTC.

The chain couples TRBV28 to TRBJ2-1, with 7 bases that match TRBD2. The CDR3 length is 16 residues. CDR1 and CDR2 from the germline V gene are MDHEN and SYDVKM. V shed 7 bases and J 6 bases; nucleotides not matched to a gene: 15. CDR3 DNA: TGTGCCAGCACCCCCGGGAGGACCGGGAGTTTCAATGAGCAGTTCTTC. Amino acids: CASTPGRTGSFNEQFF.

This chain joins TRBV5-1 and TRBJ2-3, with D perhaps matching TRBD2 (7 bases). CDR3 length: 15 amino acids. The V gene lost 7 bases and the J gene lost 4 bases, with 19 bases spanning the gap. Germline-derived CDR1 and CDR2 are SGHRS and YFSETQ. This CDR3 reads CASGGGGAAPDTQYF. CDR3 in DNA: TGCGCCAGCGGGGGAGGGGGGGCCGCCCCAGATACGCAGTATTTT.

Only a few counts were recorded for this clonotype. The CDR3 DNA sequence: TGTGCCACCCACCCCGCCGGGCCCTATAATTCACCCCTCCACTTT. As protein: CATHPAGPYNSPLHF. V usage is TRBV10-3 and J usage is TRBJ1-6; D is undetermined. Germline loops: CDR1 ENHRY, CDR2 SYGVKD. The CDR3 is 15 amino acids. V was clipped by 10 bases and J by 2 bases, with 15 bases between them.

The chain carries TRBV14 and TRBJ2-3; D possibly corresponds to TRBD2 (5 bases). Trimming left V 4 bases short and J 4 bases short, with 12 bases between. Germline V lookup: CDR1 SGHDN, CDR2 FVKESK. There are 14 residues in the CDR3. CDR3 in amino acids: CASSRGEGPDTQYF. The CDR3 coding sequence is TGTGCCAGCAGCCGAGGAGAGGGTCCAGATACGCAGTATTTT.

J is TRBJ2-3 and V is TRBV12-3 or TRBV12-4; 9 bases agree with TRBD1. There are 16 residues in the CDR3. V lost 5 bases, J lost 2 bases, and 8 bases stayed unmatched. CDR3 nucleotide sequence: TGTGCCAGCAGTCCAGGACAGGGGAGACTCACAGATACGCAGTATTTT. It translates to CASSPGQGRLTDTQYF.

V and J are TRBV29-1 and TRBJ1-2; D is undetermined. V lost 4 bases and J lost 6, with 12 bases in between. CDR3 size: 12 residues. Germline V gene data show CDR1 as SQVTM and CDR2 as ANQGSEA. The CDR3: CSVARGFDGYTF. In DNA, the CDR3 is TGCAGCGTTGCCCGGGGTTTCGATGGCTACACCTTC.

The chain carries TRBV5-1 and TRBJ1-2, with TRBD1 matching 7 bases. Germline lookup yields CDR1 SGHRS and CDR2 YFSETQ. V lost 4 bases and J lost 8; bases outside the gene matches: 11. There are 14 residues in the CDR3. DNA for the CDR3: TGCGCCAGCAGCCCATATACAGGGGACCGCGGCTACACCTTC. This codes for CASSPYTGDRGYTF.

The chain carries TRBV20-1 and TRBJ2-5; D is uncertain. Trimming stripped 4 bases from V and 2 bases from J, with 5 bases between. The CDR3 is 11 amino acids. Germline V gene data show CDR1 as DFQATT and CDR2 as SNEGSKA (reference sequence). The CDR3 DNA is TGCAGTGCTACATCACAAGAGACCCAGTACTTC. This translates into CSATSQETQYF.

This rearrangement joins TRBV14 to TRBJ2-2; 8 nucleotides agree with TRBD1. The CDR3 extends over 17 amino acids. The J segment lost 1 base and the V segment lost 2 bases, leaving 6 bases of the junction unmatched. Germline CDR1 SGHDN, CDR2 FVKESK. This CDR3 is CASSQRLGQGNTGELFF. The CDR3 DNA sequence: TGTGCCAGCAGCCAACGTCTTGGACAGGGGAACACCGGGGAGCTGTTTTTT.

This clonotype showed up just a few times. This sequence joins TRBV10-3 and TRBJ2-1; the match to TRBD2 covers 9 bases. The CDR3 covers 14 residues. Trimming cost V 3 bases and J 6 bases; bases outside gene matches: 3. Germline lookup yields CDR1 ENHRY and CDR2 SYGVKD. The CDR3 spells CAISEPSGINEQFF. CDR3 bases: TGTGCCATCAGTGAACCTAGCGGGATCAATGAGCAGTTCTTC.

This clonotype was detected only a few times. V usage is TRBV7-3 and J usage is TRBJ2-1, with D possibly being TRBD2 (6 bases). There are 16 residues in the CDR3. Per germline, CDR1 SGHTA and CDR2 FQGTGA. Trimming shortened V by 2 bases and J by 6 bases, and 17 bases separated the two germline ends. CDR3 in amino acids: CASSLQAAVGGNEQFF. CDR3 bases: TGTGCCAGCAGCTTACAGGCGGCCGTGGGAGGCAATGAGCAGTTCTTC.

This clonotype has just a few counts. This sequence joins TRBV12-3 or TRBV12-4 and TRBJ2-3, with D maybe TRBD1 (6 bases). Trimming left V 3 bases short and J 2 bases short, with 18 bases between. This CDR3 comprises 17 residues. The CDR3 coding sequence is TGTGCCAGCAGTTTGTCCCCAGGGGATCCTGACACAGATACGCAGTATTTT. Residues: CASSLSPGDPDTDTQYF.

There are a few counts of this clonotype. CDR3 nucleotides: TGTGCCAGTTCGAGCGGGCGGGGGTGGAGAAATGAGCAGTTCTTC. It encodes CASSSGRGWRNEQFF. V gene TRBV27 combines with J gene TRBJ2-1, with 7 bases lining up with TRBD2. The length of the CDR3 is 15 residues. After removal of 9 bases from V and 7 bases from J, the junction contained 15 bases not matched to a gene. Germline CDR1 reads MNHEY; CDR2 reads SMNVEV (reference sequence).

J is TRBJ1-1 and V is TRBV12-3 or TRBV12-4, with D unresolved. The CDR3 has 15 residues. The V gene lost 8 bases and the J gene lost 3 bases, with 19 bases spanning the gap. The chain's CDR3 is CASGRRALVDTEAFF. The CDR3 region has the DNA TGTGCCAGCGGTAGAAGGGCCCTTGTAGACACTGAAGCTTTCTTT.

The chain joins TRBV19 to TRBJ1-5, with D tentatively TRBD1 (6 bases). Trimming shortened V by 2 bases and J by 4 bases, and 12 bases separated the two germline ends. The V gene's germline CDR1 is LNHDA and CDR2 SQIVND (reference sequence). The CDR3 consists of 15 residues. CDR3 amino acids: CASSIIGGPNQPQHF. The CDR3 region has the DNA TGTGCCAGTAGTATAATTGGGGGGCCGAATCAGCCCCAGCATTTT. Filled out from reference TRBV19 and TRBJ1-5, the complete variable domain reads DGGITQSPKYLFRKEGQNVTLSCEQNLNHDAMYWYRQDPGQGLRLIYYSQIVNDFQKGDIAEGYSVSREKKESFPLTVTSAQKNPTAFYLCASSIIGGPNQPQHFGDGTRLSIL.

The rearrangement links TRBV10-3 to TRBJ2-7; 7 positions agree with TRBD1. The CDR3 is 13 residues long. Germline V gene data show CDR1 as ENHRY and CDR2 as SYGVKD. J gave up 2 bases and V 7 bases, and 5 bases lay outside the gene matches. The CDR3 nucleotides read TGTGCCATCAAAGGGACAGTACCCTACGAGCAGTACTTC. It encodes CAIKGTVPYEQYF.

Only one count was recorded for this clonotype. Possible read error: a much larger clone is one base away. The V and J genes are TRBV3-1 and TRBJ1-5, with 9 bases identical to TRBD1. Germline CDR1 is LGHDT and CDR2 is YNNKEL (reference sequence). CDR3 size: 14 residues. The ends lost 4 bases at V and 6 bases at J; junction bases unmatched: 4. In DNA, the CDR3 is TGTGCCAGCAGCCCCACAGGGGGCGGTCAGCCCCAGCATTTT. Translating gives CASSPTGGGQPQHF.

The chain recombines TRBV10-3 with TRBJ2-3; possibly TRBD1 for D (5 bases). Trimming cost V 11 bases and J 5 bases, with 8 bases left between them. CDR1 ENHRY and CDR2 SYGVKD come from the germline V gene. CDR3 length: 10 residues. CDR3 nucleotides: TGTGCCCCCGGACAAGATACGCAGTATTTT. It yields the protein CAPGQDTQYF.

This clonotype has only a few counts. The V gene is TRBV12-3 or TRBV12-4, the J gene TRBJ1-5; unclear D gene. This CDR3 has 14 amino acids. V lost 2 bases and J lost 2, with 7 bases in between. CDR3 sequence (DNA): TGTGCCAGCAGTTTATCTAGCCGCAATCAGCCCCAGCATTTT. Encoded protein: CASSLSSRNQPQHF.

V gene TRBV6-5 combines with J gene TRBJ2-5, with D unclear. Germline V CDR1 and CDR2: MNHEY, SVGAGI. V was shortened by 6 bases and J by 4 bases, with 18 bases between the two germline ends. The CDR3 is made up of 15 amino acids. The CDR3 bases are TGTGCCAGCAGAAGGAGAGGAAGGGCCCCAGAGACCCAGTACTTC. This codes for CASRRRGRAPETQYF.

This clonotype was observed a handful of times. CDR3 DNA: TGTGCCAGCAGCTCCCCGGGGGCTGAGCAGTTCTTC. Translated: CASSSPGAEQFF. The rearrangement uses TRBV3-1 and TRBJ2-1; D is perhaps TRBD1 or TRBD2 (6 bases each). The CDR3 sequence is 12 residues long. Germline-derived CDR1 and CDR2 are LGHDT and YNNKEL (reference sequence). V dropped 5 bases and J dropped 9 bases, with 11 bases sitting between them.

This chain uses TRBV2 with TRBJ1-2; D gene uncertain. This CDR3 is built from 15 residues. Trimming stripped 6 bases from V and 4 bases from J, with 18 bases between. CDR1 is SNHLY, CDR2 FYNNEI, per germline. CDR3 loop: CASSPVGRTSYGYTF. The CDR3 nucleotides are TGTGCCAGCAGCCCCGTAGGCAGAACCTCCTATGGCTACACCTTC.

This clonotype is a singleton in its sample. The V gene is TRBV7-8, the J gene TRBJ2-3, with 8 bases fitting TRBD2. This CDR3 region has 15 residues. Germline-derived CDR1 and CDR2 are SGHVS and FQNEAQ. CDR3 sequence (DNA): TGTGCGGCGGTGGAACGGGGGGGAAGTTCAGATACGCAGTATTTT. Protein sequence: CAAVERGGSSDTQYF.

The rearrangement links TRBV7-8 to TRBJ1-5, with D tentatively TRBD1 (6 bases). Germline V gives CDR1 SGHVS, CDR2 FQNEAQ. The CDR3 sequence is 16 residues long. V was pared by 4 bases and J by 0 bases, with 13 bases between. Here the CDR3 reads CASSSALDSSNQPQHF. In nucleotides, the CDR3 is TGTGCCAGCAGCTCTGCCCTGGACAGTAGCAATCAGCCCCAGCATTTT.

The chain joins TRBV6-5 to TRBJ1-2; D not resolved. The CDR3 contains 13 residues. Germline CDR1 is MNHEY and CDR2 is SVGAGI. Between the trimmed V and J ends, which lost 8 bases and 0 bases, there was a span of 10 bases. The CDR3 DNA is TGTGCCAGCTCACGCAGTTCTAACTATGGCTACACCTTC. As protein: CASSRSSNYGYTF.